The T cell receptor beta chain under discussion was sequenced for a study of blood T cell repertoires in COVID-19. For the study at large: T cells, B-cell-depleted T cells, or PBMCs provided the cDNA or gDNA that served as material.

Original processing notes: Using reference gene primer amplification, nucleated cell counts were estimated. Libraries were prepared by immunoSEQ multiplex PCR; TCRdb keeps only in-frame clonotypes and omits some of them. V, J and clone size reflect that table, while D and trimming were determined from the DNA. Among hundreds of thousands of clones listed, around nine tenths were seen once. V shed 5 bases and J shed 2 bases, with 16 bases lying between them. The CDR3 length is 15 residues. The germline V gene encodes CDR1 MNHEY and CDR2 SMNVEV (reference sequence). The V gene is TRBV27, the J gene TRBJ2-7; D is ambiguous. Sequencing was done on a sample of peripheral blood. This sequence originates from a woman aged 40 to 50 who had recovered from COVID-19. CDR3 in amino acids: CASSDDTEPPYEQYF. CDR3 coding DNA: TGTGCCAGCAGTGATGACACCGAACCACCCTACGAGCAGTACTTC.